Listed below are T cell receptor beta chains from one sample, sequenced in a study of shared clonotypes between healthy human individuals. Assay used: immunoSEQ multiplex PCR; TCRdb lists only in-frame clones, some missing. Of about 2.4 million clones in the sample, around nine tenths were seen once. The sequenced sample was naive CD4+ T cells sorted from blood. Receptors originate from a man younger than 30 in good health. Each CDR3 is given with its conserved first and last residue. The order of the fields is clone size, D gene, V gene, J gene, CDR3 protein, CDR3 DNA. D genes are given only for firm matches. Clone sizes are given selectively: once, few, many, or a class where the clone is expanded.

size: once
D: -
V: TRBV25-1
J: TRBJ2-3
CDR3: CASSESLGSTDTQYF
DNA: TGTGCCAGCAGTGAATCCCTAGGAAGCACAGATACGCAGTATTTT

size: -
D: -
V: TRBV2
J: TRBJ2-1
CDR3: CASSGFNEQFF
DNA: TGTGCCAGCAGTGGGTTCAATGAGCAGTTCTTC

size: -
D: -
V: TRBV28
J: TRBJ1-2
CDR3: CASSFLPANYGYTF
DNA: TGTGCCAGCAGTTTTCTCCCAGCTAACTATGGCTACACCTTC

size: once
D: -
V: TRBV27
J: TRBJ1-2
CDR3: CASRTTRDTFYGYTF
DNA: TGTGCCAGCAGAACGACACGGGACACGTTCTATGGCTACACCTTC

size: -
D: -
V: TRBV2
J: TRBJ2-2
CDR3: CASSEAIGTGELFF
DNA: TGTGCCAGCAGTGAAGCGATCGGGACCGGGGAGCTGTTTTTT

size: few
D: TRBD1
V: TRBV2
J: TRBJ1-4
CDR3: CASSDEAGGLEKLFF
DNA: TGTGCCAGCAGTGACGAGGCAGGGGGCCTTGAAAAACTGTTTTTT

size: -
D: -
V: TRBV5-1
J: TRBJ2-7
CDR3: CASSPSALPSYEQYF
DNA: TGCGCCAGCAGCCCTTCGGCCCTCCCTTCCTACGAGCAGTACTTC

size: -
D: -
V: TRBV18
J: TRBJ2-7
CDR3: CASSPQKNSYEQYF
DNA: TGTGCCAGCTCACCACAAAAGAATAGCTACGAGCAGTACTTC

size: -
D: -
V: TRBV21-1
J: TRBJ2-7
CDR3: CASSKGTTSGPTYEQYF
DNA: TGTGCCAGCAGCAAAGGAACTACTAGCGGCCCTACATACGAGCAGTACTTC

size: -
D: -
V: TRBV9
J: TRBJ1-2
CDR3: CASSVDNRDGNYGYTF
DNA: TGTGCCAGCAGCGTAGATAATAGGGACGGAAACTATGGCTACACCTTC

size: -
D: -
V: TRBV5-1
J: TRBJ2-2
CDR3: CASSFVGSTGELFF
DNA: TGCGCCAGCAGCTTTGTTGGGAGCACCGGGGAGCTGTTTTTT

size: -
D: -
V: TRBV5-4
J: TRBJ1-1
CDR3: CASSLAFETGNTEAFF
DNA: TGTGCCAGCAGCTTGGCGTTTGAGACAGGGAACACTGAAGCTTTCTTT

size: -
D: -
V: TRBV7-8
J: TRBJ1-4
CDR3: CASSSGEQSNEKLFF
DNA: TGTGCCAGCAGCTCGGGGGAGCAATCGAATGAAAAACTGTTTTTT

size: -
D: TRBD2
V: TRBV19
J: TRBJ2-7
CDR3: CASSLLAGGRYEQYF
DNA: TGTGCCAGTAGTCTTCTAGCGGGAGGTCGCTACGAGCAGTACTTC

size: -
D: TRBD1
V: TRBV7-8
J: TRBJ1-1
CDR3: CASRITGGVVNTEAFF
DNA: TGTGCCAGCAGAATAACAGGGGGCGTTGTGAACACTGAAGCTTTCTTT

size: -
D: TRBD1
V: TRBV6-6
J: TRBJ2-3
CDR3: CASSSRQGPDTQYF
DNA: TGTGCCAGCAGTTCGCGACAGGGTCCAGATACGCAGTATTTT

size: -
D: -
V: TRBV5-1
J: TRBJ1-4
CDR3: CASSLVRTDTNEKLFF
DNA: TGCGCCAGCAGCTTGGTTCGGACAGACACTAATGAAAAACTGTTTTTT

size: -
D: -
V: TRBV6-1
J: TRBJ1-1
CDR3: CASSEHGQNTEAFF
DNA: TGTGCCAGCAGTGAACACGGACAGAACACTGAAGCTTTCTTT

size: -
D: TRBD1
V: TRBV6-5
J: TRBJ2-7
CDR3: CASSYSGRTGSNEQYF
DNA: TGTGCCAGCAGTTACTCTGGGCGGACAGGTTCGAACGAGCAGTACTTC

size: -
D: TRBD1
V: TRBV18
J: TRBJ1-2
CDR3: CASSPAGRGNYGYTF
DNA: TGTGCCAGCTCACCCGCCGGCAGGGGGAACTATGGCTACACCTTC

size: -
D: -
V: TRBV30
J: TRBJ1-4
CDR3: CAWSQTATNEKLFF
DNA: TGTGCCTGGAGTCAGACGGCAACTAATGAAAAACTGTTTTTT

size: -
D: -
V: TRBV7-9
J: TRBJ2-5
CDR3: CASSLALEIKETQYF
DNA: TGTGCCAGCAGCTTAGCCCTGGAGATCAAAGAGACCCAGTACTTC

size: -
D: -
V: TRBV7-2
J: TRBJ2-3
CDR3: CASSSGVFTDTQYF
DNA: TGTGCCAGCAGCTCCGGGGTCTTCACAGATACGCAGTATTTT

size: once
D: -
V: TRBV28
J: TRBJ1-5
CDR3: CASSLGEQPQHF
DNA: TGTGCCAGCAGTTTAGGGGAGCAGCCCCAGCATTTT

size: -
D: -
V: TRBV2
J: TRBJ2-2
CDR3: CASKGPIGELFF
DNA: TGTGCCAGCAAGGGCCCGATCGGGGAGCTGTTTTTT

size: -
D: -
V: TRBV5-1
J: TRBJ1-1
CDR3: CASSPIAGANTEAFF
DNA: TGCGCCAGCAGCCCAATAGCAGGGGCTAACACTGAAGCTTTCTTT

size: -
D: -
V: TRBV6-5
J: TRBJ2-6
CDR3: CASSYSTGLGANVLTF
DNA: TGTGCCAGCAGTTACTCTACAGGTCTAGGGGCCAACGTCCTGACTTTC

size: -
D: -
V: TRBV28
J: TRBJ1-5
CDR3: CASSLVGGSNQPQHF
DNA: TGTGCCAGCAGTTTAGTAGGGGGAAGCAATCAGCCCCAGCATTTT

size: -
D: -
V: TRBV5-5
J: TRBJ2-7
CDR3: CASSLGAGYEQYF
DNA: TGTGCCAGCAGCTTGGGGGCGGGGTACGAGCAGTACTTC

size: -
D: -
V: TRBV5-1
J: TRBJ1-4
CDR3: CASSLRPTGFNEKLFF
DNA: TGCGCCAGCAGCTTGAGGCCGACAGGATTTAATGAAAAACTGTTTTTT

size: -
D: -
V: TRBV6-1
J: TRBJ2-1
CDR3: CASTRRGSHYNEQFF
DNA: TGTGCCAGCACTAGAAGGGGCAGTCACTACAATGAGCAGTTCTTC

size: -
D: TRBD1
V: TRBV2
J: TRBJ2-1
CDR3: CASSRDRGLNEQFF
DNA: TGTGCCAGCAGTCGGGACAGGGGGCTGAATGAGCAGTTCTTC

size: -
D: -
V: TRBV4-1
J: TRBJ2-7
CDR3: CASSQAPGPYEQYF
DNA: TGCGCCAGCAGCCAAGCCCCAGGTCCCTACGAGCAGTACTTC

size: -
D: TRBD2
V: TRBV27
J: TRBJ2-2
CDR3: CASSGNLLAGGITGELFF
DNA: TGTGCCAGCAGTGGCAACTTACTAGCGGGAGGTATCACCGGGGAGCTGTTTTTT